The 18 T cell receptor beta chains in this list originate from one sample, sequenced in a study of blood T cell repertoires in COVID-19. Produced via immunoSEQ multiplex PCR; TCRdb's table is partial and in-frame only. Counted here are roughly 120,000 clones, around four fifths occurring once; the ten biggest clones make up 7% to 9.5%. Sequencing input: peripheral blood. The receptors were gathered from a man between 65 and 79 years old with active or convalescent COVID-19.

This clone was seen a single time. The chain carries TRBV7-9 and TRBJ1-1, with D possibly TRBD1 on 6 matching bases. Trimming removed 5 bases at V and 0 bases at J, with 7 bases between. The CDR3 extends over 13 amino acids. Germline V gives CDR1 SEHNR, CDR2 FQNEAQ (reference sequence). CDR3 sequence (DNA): TGTGCCAGCAGCGGACAGTTGAACACTGAAGCTTTCTTT. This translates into CASSGQLNTEAFF.

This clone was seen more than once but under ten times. The CDR3 DNA is TGTGCCAGCAGCTTAGATCCAGGGGTCTATGGCTACACCTTC. Translating gives CASSLDPGVYGYTF. V and J are TRBV11-2 and TRBJ1-2, with D tentatively TRBD1 (6 bases). Trimming took 0 bases from V and 4 from J, leaving 9 bases between them. The CDR3 contains 14 residues. Germline CDR1 and CDR2: SGHAT and FQNNGV. The variable domain in full, with the rest retrieved from reference TRBV11-2 and TRBJ1-2, is EAGVAQSPRYKIIEKRQSVAFWCNPISGHATLYWYQQILGQGPKLLIQFQNNGVVDDSQLPKDRFSAERLKGVDSTLKIQPAKLEDSAVYLCASSLDPGVYGYTFGSGTRLTVV.

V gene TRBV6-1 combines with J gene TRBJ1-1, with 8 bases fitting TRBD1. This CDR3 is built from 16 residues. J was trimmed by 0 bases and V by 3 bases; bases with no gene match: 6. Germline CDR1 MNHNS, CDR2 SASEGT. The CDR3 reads CASSDGQGRMNTEAFF. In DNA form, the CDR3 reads TGTGCCAGCAGTGACGGACAGGGACGCATGAACACTGAAGCTTTCTTT.

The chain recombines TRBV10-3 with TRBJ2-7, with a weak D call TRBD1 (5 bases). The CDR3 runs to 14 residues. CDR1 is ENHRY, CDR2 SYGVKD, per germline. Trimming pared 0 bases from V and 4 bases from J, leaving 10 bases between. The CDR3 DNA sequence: TGTGCCATCAGTGAGTCGCGGCAGGGTTACGAGCAGTACTTC. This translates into CAISESRQGYEQYF.

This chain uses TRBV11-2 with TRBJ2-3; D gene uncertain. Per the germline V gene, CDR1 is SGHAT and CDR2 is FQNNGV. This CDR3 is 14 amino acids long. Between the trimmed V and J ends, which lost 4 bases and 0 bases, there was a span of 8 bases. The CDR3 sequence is CASSSMTSTDTQYF. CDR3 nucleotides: TGTGCCAGCAGCTCGATGACTAGCACAGATACGCAGTATTTT.

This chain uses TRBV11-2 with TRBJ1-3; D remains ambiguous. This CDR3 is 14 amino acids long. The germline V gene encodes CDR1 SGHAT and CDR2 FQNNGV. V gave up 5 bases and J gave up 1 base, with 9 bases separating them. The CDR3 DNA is TGTGCCAGCAGCGCGACTTGGTCTGGAAACACCATATATTTT. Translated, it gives CASSATWSGNTIYF.

As DNA, the CDR3 is TGTGCCAGCAGCTTGGGCAGGGGACATCCCGGGGAGCTGTTTTTT. This translates into CASSLGRGHPGELFF. The chain uses TRBV5-7 and TRBJ2-2, with TRBD1 as a possible D gene (6 bases). TRBV5-7 belongs to the ORF category, with a function that is uncertain. V lost 0 bases and J 6 bases, leaving 12 bases between the germline ends. The CDR3 loop spans 15 amino acids.

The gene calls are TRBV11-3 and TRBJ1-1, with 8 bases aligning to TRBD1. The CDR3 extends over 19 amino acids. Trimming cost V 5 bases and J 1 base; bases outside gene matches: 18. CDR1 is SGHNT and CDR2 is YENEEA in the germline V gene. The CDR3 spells CASSKNAAARTGRNTEAFF. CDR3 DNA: TGTGCCAGCAGCAAAAACGCGGCGGCAAGGACAGGGCGGAACACTGAAGCTTTCTTT.

The CDR3: CASRRGTNQETQYF. The CDR3 region has the DNA TGTGCCAGCAGGAGGGGGACAAACCAAGAGACCCAGTACTTC. This chain links TRBV2 with TRBJ2-5, with D tentatively TRBD1 (6 bases). CDR3 size: 14 residues. Germline lookup yields CDR1 SNHLY and CDR2 FYNNEI. V was trimmed by 6 bases and J by 0 bases, leaving 11 bases between them.

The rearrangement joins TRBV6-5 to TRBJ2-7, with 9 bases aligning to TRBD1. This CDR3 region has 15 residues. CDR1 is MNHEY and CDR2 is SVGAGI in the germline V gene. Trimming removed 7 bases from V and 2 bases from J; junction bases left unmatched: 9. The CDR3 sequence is CASKEQGAGPYEQYF. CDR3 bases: TGTGCCAGCAAAGAACAGGGGGCGGGTCCCTACGAGCAGTACTTC.

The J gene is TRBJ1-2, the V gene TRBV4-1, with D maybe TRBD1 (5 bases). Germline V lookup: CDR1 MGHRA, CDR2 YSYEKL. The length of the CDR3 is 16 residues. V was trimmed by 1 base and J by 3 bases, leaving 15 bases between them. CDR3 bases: TGCGCCAGCAGCCAAGGCTCGCGACAGACTTACTATGGCTACACCTTC. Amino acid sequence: CASSQGSRQTYYGYTF.

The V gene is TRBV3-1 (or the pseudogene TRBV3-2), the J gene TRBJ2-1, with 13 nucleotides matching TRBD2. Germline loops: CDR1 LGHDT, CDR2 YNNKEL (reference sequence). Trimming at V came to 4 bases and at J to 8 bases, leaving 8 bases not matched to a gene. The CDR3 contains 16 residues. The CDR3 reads CASSPPWTSGRDEQFF. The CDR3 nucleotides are TGTGCCAGCAGCCCCCCCTGGACTAGCGGGAGAGATGAGCAGTTCTTC.

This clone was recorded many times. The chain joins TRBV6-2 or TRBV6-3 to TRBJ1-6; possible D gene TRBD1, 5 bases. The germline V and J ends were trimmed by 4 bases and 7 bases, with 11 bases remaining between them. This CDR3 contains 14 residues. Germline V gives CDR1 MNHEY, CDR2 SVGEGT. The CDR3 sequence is CASSSQGENSPLHF. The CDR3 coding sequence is TGTGCCAGCAGTTCGCAGGGCGAAAATTCACCCCTCCACTTT.

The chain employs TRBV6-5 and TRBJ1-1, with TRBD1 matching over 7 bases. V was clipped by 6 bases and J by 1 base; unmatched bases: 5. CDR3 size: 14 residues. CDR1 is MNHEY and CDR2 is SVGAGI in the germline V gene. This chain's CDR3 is CASSPGTANTEAFF. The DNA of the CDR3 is TGTGCCAGCAGCCCCGGGACAGCGAACACTGAAGCTTTCTTT.

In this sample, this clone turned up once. In DNA, the CDR3 is TGTGCCAGCAGCAGACGGGAAGTTCCCGGGGAGCTGTTTTTT. It specifies CASSRREVPGELFF. The chain joins TRBV11-3 to TRBJ2-2; a possible D gene is TRBD2 (5 bases). The CDR3 sequence is 14 residues long. Germline CDR1 and CDR2: SGHNT and YENEEA. The ends were cut back, 5 bases at V and 6 bases at J, with 13 bases in the middle.

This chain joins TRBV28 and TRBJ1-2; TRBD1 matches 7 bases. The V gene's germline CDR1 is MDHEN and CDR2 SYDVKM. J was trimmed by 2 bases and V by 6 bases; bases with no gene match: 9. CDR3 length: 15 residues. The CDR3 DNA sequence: TGTGCCAGCAGCCCCCCTGACAGGGTAAACTATGGCTACACCTTC. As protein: CASSPPDRVNYGYTF.

The DNA of the CDR3 is TGTGCCAGCAGTAAAGAAGCGGGAGAATACACAGATACGCAGTATTTT. This gives the protein CASSKEAGEYTDTQYF. The V gene is TRBV5-4, the J gene TRBJ2-3, with TRBD2 matching 8 bases. CDR1 and CDR2 (germline): SGHNT, YYREEE (reference sequence). V lost 5 bases and J lost 2; bases outside the gene matches: 10. The CDR3 covers 16 residues.

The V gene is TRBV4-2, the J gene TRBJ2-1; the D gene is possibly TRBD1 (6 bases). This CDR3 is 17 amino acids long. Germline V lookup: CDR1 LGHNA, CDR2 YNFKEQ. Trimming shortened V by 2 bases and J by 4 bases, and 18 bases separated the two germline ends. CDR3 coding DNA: TGTGCCAGCAGCCAATACCGGGACACCTCCTCTTACAATGAGCAGTTCTTC. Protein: CASSQYRDTSSYNEQFF.